This T cell receptor (beta chain) was retrieved from a study of neurological immune-mediated disorders. The overall study: Relapsing-remitting disease was seen in most of the 34 multiple sclerosis patients, and secondary progressive disease was seen in 3. Findings and caveats of the study: No CDR3 amino acid sequences recurred among expanded clones across subjects, suggesting private repertoires in all groups.

This clonotype was observed at least ten times. What it binds is not known. The CDR3 has 14 residues. In germline, CDR1 is SGHRS, CDR2 YFSETQ. Trimming left V 6 bases short and J 7 bases short, with 16 bases between. Sorted libraries were derived from approximately 990,000 CD4+ or CD8+ T cells. TCRdb re-called the 5' RACE reads through MiXCR, storing one row per CDR3 protein. The table has over 45,000 distinct CDR3 sequences, over 5.5% seen once. This clonotype originated in a woman in her late teens or twenties with multiple sclerosis. This chain links TRBV5-1 with TRBJ1-4; no definite D call. Sequencing was done on a sample of CD4+ T cells from blood. The DNA of the CDR3 is TGCGCCAGCACCCTTGGAGGGTCTGCTGAAAAACTGTTTTTT. This sequence encodes CASTLGGSAEKLFF.